This T cell receptor (beta chain) was documented in a study of T cell responses to AZD1222 COVID-19 vaccine. The wider study: The analysis combined second doses at about 4 or about 12 weeks. The study, taken as a whole, reports: There were mostly white British donors and more females than males, and clonal diversity was possibly underestimated. Variant regions that are unmutated are reportedly the target of nearly half of spike-specific TCRs. The peak T cell response came first, and repertoires were sampled only after it.

TCRdb's table, derived via immunoSEQ multiplex PCR, lists solely in-frame clones and lacks some. Among 56,000 or so clones listed, approximately 83% were seen once. From germline, CDR1 is SGHDT and CDR2 YYEEEE. V lost 1 base to trimming and J lost 2 bases, with 10 bases between them. CDR3 length equals 14 residues. In regard to this clone: Its target is not known.

This sequence was found in an adult in good health. The sequenced sample was peripheral blood, obtained on day 0 of AZD1222 vaccination. The chain couples TRBV5-6 to TRBJ2-7; no firm D call. The CDR3, as DNA: TGTGCCAGCAGCTTGTATAACGGCCCCTACGAGCAGTACTTC. This sequence encodes CASSLYNGPYEQYF.